The 28 T cell receptor beta chains in this list originate from one sample, sequenced in a study of T cells in localized non-small cell lung cancer (dated by TCRdb to the early 2020s). Libraries came from the immunoSEQ multiplex PCR assay. TCRdb obtained this table from immuneACCESS and retained in-frame rearrangements with V and J assigned. These tables miss some clones; where compared with another copy, unresolved V genes account for less than half of the shortfall, and the remainder is unexplained. Across this sample there are 17,000 or so clones, with around 89% seen only once. The ten largest clones represent 3% to 4% of the sample. The sequences come from peripheral blood, collected before any cancer treatment. All receptors derive from a male donor older than 55 with stage II squamous cell lung carcinoma.

The rearrangement uses TRBV29-1 and TRBJ1-1; a possible D gene is TRBD1 (6 bases). The CDR3 runs to 13 residues. Trimming removed 4 bases at V and 5 bases at J, with 14 bases between. Per the germline V gene, CDR1 is SQVTM and CDR2 is ANQGSEA. The CDR3 bases are TGCAGCGTTGCGGCAGGGGTTGGTACTGAAGCTTTCTTT. Its protein product is CSVAAGVGTEAFF.

V usage is TRBV5-1 and J usage is TRBJ2-4; 7 nucleotides align to TRBD2. The CDR3 sequence is 18 residues long. Germline assignment: CDR1 SGHRS and CDR2 YFSETQ. Unmatched junction bases numbered 12, after V lost 0 bases and J lost 3 bases. The CDR3 DNA reads TGCGCCAGCAGCTTGGTGGGTACGCGAGCGGGAAACAAAAACATTCAGTACTTC. This gives the protein CASSLVGTRAGNKNIQYF.

A single count supports this clone. This chain joins TRBV18 and TRBJ2-6; D not certain. V lost 0 bases and J 0 bases, leaving 6 bases between the germline ends. Germline assignment: CDR1 KGHSH and CDR2 LQKENI. The length of the CDR3 is 16 residues. CDR3 protein: CASSPPWSSGANVLTF. For the CDR3, the DNA is TGTGCCAGCTCACCACCGTGGAGCTCTGGGGCCAACGTCCTGACTTTC. The full variable domain, with the rest looked up from reference TRBV18 and TRBJ2-6, is NAGVMQNPRHLVRRRGQEARLRCSPMKGHSHVYWYRQLPEEGLKFMVYLQKENIIDESGMPKERFSAEFPKEGPSILRIQQVVRGDSAAYFCASSPPWSSGANVLTFGAGSRLTVL.

The chain uses TRBV10-1 and TRBJ2-7, with D possibly TRBD2 on 6 matching bases. Germline-derived CDR1 and CDR2 are WNHNN and SYGVQD (reference sequence). The CDR3 runs to 13 residues. V lost 0 bases to trimming and J lost 9 bases, with 12 bases between them. This CDR3 is CASSESTRGVQYF. In DNA, the CDR3 is TGCGCCAGCAGTGAGTCGACCCGCGGGGTGCAGTACTTC.

The chain carries TRBV30 and TRBJ2-5, with D perhaps TRBD2 (5 bases). The CDR3 consists of 13 residues. V was pared by 0 bases and J by 10 bases, with 15 bases between. Germline V CDR1 and CDR2: GTSNPN, SVGIG (reference sequence). The CDR3 nucleotides are TGTGCCTGGAGTGTTACCTCGGGGTACTACCAGTACTTC. It specifies CAWSVTSGYYQYF.

As to this clone: The germline gene is not matched at one end of the junction; a read error may be the cause. The chain has TRBV2 and TRBJ2-1; a weak D match, TRBD2 (7 bases). The germline V gene encodes CDR1 SNHLY and CDR2 FYNNEI. This CDR3 region has 12 residues. The CDR3 reads CASREGGGQQFF. The CDR3 DNA follows: TGTGCCAGCAGGGAAGGGGGAGGGCAGCAGTTCTTC.

The chain joins TRBV7-2 to TRBJ2-7; 14 bases match TRBD2. The length of the CDR3 is 16 residues. V lost 5 bases, J lost 3 bases, and 6 bases stayed unmatched. CDR1 and CDR2 from the germline V gene are SGHTA and FQGNSA. The CDR3 reads CASSPQGLAGVYEQYF. DNA for the CDR3: TGTGCCAGCAGCCCTCAGGGACTAGCGGGAGTCTACGAGCAGTACTTC.

This clone was detected only once. J is TRBJ2-1 and V is TRBV19; 9 bases are shared with TRBD1. CDR3 length: 18 amino acids. V trimming: 1 base; J trimming: 4 bases; junction bases outside the gene matches: 11. CDR1 is LNHDA and CDR2 is SQIVND in the germline V gene (reference sequence). CDR3 sequence: CASSIGSAWTGAYNEQFF. The CDR3 DNA sequence: TGTGCCAGTAGTATAGGAAGTGCGTGGACAGGGGCTTACAATGAGCAGTTCTTC.

The rearrangement links TRBV30 to TRBJ2-7, with D perhaps matching TRBD2 (6 bases). Germline values: CDR1 GTSNPN, CDR2 SVGIG (reference sequence). This CDR3 is 13 amino acids long. Trimming took 1 base from V and 5 from J, leaving 12 bases between them. In nucleotides, the CDR3 is TGTGCCTGGAGTGGTTCGGGACTGCACGAGCAGTACTTC. Translated: CAWSGSGLHEQYF.

V usage is TRBV19 and J usage is TRBJ1-5; 8 bases match TRBD1. V lost 7 bases and J lost 4; bases outside the gene matches: 15. This CDR3 is built from 17 residues. The germline V gene has CDR1 LNHDA and CDR2 SQIVND (reference sequence). Written as DNA, the CDR3 is TGTGCCAGTACCCCTCCCTGGACAGGGAAGGGAAATCAGCCCCAGCATTTT. This gives the protein CASTPPWTGKGNQPQHF.

The chain is built from TRBV6-5 and TRBJ2-5; D ambiguous. The CDR3 contains 14 residues. V shed 2 bases and J shed 5 bases, with 12 bases lying between them. CDR1 is MNHEY, CDR2 SVGAGI, per germline. The CDR3 DNA reads as TGTGCCAGCAGTTACCCGGGCCTCCGGGAGACCCAGTACTTC. This translates into CASSYPGLRETQYF.

This clone appeared a single time. This chain links TRBV29-1 with TRBJ2-2; 7 nucleotides align to TRBD1. The CDR3 extends over 12 amino acids. Germline trimming cut 7 bases from V and 5 bases from J; bases unmatched to any gene: 4. Germline loops: CDR1 SQVTM, CDR2 ANQGSEA. CDR3 in DNA: TGCAGCGCGGGGACAGCTACCGGGGAGCTGTTTTTT. Protein: CSAGTATGELFF.

The rearrangement joins TRBV10-3 to TRBJ2-7, with D perhaps TRBD1 (6 bases). Per the germline V gene, CDR1 is ENHRY and CDR2 is SYGVKD. The CDR3 runs to 13 residues. Trimming took 6 bases from V and 6 from J, leaving 15 bases between them. The CDR3 spells CAISTSQGREQYF. The CDR3, as DNA: TGTGCCATCAGCACCTCACAGGGTCGCGAGCAGTACTTC.

The V and J genes are TRBV7-6 and TRBJ2-2, with TRBD2 as a possible D gene (5 bases). From germline, CDR1 is SGHVS and CDR2 FNYEAQ. V was pared by 5 bases and J by 5 bases, with 15 bases between. The CDR3 runs to 15 residues. The CDR3 DNA reads as TGTGCCAGCAGCCTTGGACCCCCGGGGACCGGGGAGCTGTTTTTT. This encodes CASSLGPPGTGELFF.

The J gene is TRBJ2-7, the V gene TRBV29-1; D remains ambiguous. The CDR3 sequence is 11 residues long. Germline CDR1 and CDR2: SQVTM and ANQGSEA. Trimming removed 4 bases at V and 2 bases at J, with 6 bases between. The CDR3 DNA reads TGCAGCGTTGGTACAGCCTACGAGCAGTACTTC. Protein product: CSVGTAYEQYF.

This clone was counted a few times. The rearrangement links TRBV4-1 to TRBJ2-3; maybe TRBD1 (5 bases). The CDR3 is 18 amino acids. Trimming took off 3 bases at V and 0 bases at J, with 19 bases between the two ends. Germline CDR1 MGHRA, CDR2 YSYEKL. The CDR3 bases are TGCGCCAGCAGCCAGGGGCTGGACCTCCATCCTAGCACAGATACGCAGTATTTT. It encodes CASSQGLDLHPSTDTQYF.

This sequence joins TRBV5-5 and TRBJ1-5, with D possibly TRBD1 on 6 matching bases. CDR1 SGHKS and CDR2 YYEKEE come from the germline V gene (reference sequence). The V gene lost 0 bases and the J gene lost 2 bases, with 15 bases spanning the gap. The CDR3 loop spans 17 amino acids. The CDR3: CASSLGQVTVGNQPQHF. The CDR3 DNA is TGTGCCAGCAGCTTGGGACAGGTGACGGTTGGCAATCAGCCCCAGCATTTT.

The V gene is TRBV7-9, the J gene TRBJ2-5; 15 bases are a match to TRBD2. The V and J ends lost 5 bases and 7 bases, in that order; junction bases with no gene match: 8. Germline CDR1 is SEHNR and CDR2 is FQNEAQ (reference sequence). The CDR3 runs to 16 residues. The CDR3 coding sequence is TGTGCCAGCAGCCCCGGACTAGCGGGAGGGTCGGGGACCCAGTACTTC. Translated, it gives CASSPGLAGGSGTQYF.

The chain couples TRBV7-9 to TRBJ2-5; the D gene could be TRBD1 or TRBD2 (5 bases each). The CDR3 length is 14 residues. V lost 2 bases to trimming and J lost 3 bases, with 10 bases between them. Germline V gene sequence: CDR1 SEHNR, CDR2 FQNEAQ (reference sequence). DNA of the CDR3: TGTGCCAGCAGCTTAAGAGGGGTGGAAGAGACCCAGTACTTC. Protein: CASSLRGVEETQYF. Drawing the rest from reference TRBV7-9 and TRBJ2-5, the complete variable domain is DTGVSQNPRHKITKRGQNVTFRCDPISEHNRLYWYRQTLGQGPEFLTYFQNEAQLEKSRLLSDRFSAERPKGSFSTLEIQRTEQGDSAMYLCASSLRGVEETQYFGPGTRLLVL.

This clone occurred a few times. The chain has TRBV28 and TRBJ2-5; the D is unclear. Trimming left V 5 bases short and J 2 bases short, with 9 bases between. The CDR3 has 13 amino acids. The V gene's germline CDR1 is MDHEN and CDR2 SYDVKM. In DNA form, the CDR3 reads TGTGCCAGCAGTCCGGCTATACAAGAGACCCAGTACTTC. Translated: CASSPAIQETQYF.

CDR3 region: CASSPYPTDSNQPQHF. In nucleotides, the CDR3 is TGTGCCAGCAGCCCCTACCCGACAGATAGCAATCAGCCCCAGCATTTT. V and J are TRBV9 and TRBJ1-5; weak D call: TRBD1 (5 bases). This CDR3 is built from 16 residues. V was trimmed by 4 bases and J by 0 bases, leaving 14 bases between them. Germline-derived CDR1 and CDR2 are SGDLS and YYNGEE.

The rearrangement links TRBV10-3 to TRBJ2-2; no reliable D call. The CDR3 has 12 residues. V dropped 10 bases and J dropped 2 bases, with 8 bases sitting between them. Per germline, CDR1 ENHRY and CDR2 SYGVKD. The CDR3 region is CATDGNTGELFF. DNA for the CDR3: TGTGCCACGGACGGAAACACCGGGGAGCTGTTTTTT.

This clone was recorded only once. This chain joins TRBV2 and TRBJ1-5; 9 bases map to TRBD1. The trim removed 7 bases at V and 7 bases at J, leaving 8 bases unmatched. The CDR3 has 14 amino acids. Germline loops: CDR1 SNHLY, CDR2 FYNNEI. CDR3 in DNA: TGTGCCAGCACTCTTGGACAGGGGCGGCAGCCCCAGCATTTT. This sequence encodes CASTLGQGRQPQHF.

The V gene is TRBV7-8, the J gene TRBJ1-4, with D tentatively TRBD1 (5 bases). Deletions cut 0 bases from V and 8 bases from J, with 16 bases between. The CDR3 length is 16 residues. Germline CDR1 SGHVS, CDR2 FQNEAQ. The CDR3 region is CASSLAAGRWKEKLFF. In DNA form, the CDR3 reads TGTGCCAGCAGCTTAGCAGCAGGGAGGTGGAAGGAAAAACTGTTTTTT.

The rearrangement uses TRBV28 and TRBJ1-4, with 8 bases fitting TRBD1. V lost 5 bases and J lost 7; bases outside the gene matches: 9. The CDR3 runs 15 residues. Germline V gives CDR1 MDHEN, CDR2 SYDVKM. The CDR3 DNA follows: TGTGCCAGCAGTCCGTTGGACAGGGAGGCTGAAAAACTGTTTTTT. Translated: CASSPLDREAEKLFF.

The V call is TRBV4-2, the J call TRBJ1-2; TRBD1 agrees at 7 bases. The germline V gene has CDR1 LGHNA and CDR2 YNFKEQ. CDR3 size: 14 residues. The ends lost 0 bases at V and 8 bases at J; junction bases unmatched: 6. CDR3 in amino acids: CASSQDLRGQGYTF. The CDR3 DNA reads TGTGCCAGCAGCCAAGATTTGAGGGGACAGGGCTACACCTTC.

CDR3 protein: CASSQEMGQRTSFTGELFF. The CDR3 DNA is TGCGCCAGCAGCCAAGAAATGGGACAGAGGACTAGCTTCACCGGGGAGCTGTTTTTT. The chain joins TRBV4-1 to TRBJ2-2, with D possibly TRBD2 on 8 matching bases. Per germline, CDR1 MGHRA and CDR2 YSYEKL. Trimming took 0 bases from V and 4 from J, leaving 21 bases between them. The CDR3 has 19 residues.

This clone was observed a handful of times. This chain links TRBV11-3 with TRBJ2-6; D unresolved. V was shortened by 6 bases and J by 1 base, with 7 bases between the two germline ends. The CDR3 runs 14 residues. Germline-derived CDR1 and CDR2 are SGHNT and YENEEA. CDR3 region: CASSPRSGANVLTF. DNA for the CDR3: TGTGCCAGCAGTCCTAGGTCTGGGGCCAACGTCCTGACTTTC.